A selection of T cell receptor beta chains follows, all from one sample in a study of cytotoxic CD8 clonotypes in ibrutinib-treated CLL. This table comes from immunoSEQ multiplex PCR, and its TCRdb copy is limited to in-frame clones, with some not included. The sample has around 330,000 clones; roughly 70% are singletons. The material was PBMCs, obtained after 36 months of ibrutinib treatment. These receptors originate from a human donor with chronic lymphocytic leukemia. The CDR3 runs from the conserved cysteine through the conserved F or W. D genes are given only for firm matches. Clone size is given for some rows only: seen once, a few or many times, or a class if the clone is expanded.

j_gene,d_gene,abundance,v_gene,CDR3aa,CDR3nt
TRBJ2-3,.,.,TRBV5-1,CASSRRSPGVGALDTQYF,TGCGCCAGCAGCCGAAGGTCTCCGGGGGTTGGTGCTTTGGATACGCAGTATTTT
TRBJ2-7,TRBD1,once,TRBV2,CASTTATGERGYEQYF,TGTGCCAGCACCACAGCGACAGGGGAGAGGGGCTACGAGCAGTACTTC
TRBJ2-7,TRBD1,few,TRBV5-1,CASSLGDSLGEQYF,TGCGCCAGCAGCTTGGGGGACAGCCTCGGCGAGCAGTACTTC
TRBJ2-7,TRBD2,.,TRBV7-6,CASSTGGPNYEQYF,TGTGCCAGCAGCACGGGGGGGCCGAACTACGAGCAGTACTTC
TRBJ2-3,.,.,TRBV5-1,CASSFNVPSTDTQYF,TGCGCCAGCAGCTTTAACGTTCCCAGCACAGATACGCAGTATTTT
TRBJ2-3,.,few,TRBV10-3,CAISVGAEDTQYF,TGTGCCATCAGTGTCGGCGCGGAAGATACGCAGTATTTT
TRBJ1-5,.,.,TRBV2,CASSLDSSNQPQHF,TGTGCCAGCAGTCTGGATAGTAGCAATCAGCCCCAGCATTTT
TRBJ2-7,.,few,TRBV18,CASSRTGADYEQYF,TGTGCCAGCTCACGGACCGGGGCCGACTACGAGCAGTACTTC
TRBJ2-1,TRBD2,.,TRBV9,CASSVASGINEQFF,TGTGCCAGCAGCGTAGCTAGCGGGATCAATGAGCAGTTCTTC
TRBJ2-7,.,.,TRBV11-2,CASSLGRGSYEQYF,TGTGCCAGCAGCTTGGGAAGGGGGAGCTACGAGCAGTACTTC
TRBJ1-6,TRBD1,.,TRBV5-6,CASSPRDRGFSPLHF,TGTGCCAGCAGCCCCCGGGACAGGGGTTTTTCACCCCTCCACTTT